This record looks at one T cell receptor (beta chain) sequence and its context. Per the study methods: Reference gene primer amplification in the assay estimated nucleated cell counts. Data came from immunoSEQ multiplex PCR; TCRdb stores just in-frame clones and leaves some out. That table is the source of V, J and clone size, and D and trimming were worked out from the DNA. Among 150,000 to 200,000 clones listed, approximately 74% were seen once. This CDR3 has 14 amino acids. Germline V CDR1 and CDR2: SGHRS, YFSETQ. The V segment lost 3 bases and the J segment 5 bases; nucleotides outside the gene matches: 5. This sample was taken from a study of blood T cell repertoires in COVID-19. Study-wide background: Samples taken during acute and convalescent COVID-19 were collected in the United States, Italy and Spain. The analysed material was cDNA or gDNA that came from T cells, B-cell-depleted T cells, or PBMCs.

V usage is TRBV5-1 and J usage is TRBJ1-1; 9 bases are shared with TRBD1. This clonotype was sampled from a woman of 80 years or more with acute or convalescent COVID-19. The sample comprised peripheral blood. CDR3: CASSSTGGETEAFF. In DNA, the CDR3 is TGCGCCAGCAGCTCGACAGGGGGAGAAACTGAAGCTTTCTTT.